This entry lists 7 T cell receptor beta chains sequenced from one sample in a study of beta chain features in type 1 diabetes. Of the isolated RNA, all was reverse transcribed, and so the sequenced material was expressed TCRB transcripts. Generated by immunoSEQ multiplex PCR, the TCRdb table keeps only in-frame clones and is missing some. This table has about 270,000 clones, 13% to 15% appearing once. Sequencing was performed on naive CD4+ T cells from blood. The receptors derive from a woman between 40 and 50 years old in good health.

A few counts support this clone. The chain employs TRBV13 and TRBJ2-7; 7 nucleotides line up with TRBD1. The V gene end was trimmed by 5 bases and the J gene end by 8 bases; junction bases not matched to a gene: 12. This CDR3 has 14 amino acids. Germline lookup yields CDR1 PRHDT and CDR2 FYEKMQ (reference sequence). The CDR3 bases are TGTGCCAGCAGCCTTACAGGGGTCCGGGACCAGCAGTACTTC. Protein sequence: CASSLTGVRDQQYF.

The V gene is TRBV6-1, the J gene TRBJ2-7, with D possibly being TRBD1 (6 bases). CDR3 length equals 14 residues. CDR1 and CDR2 (germline): MNHNS, SASEGT. Trimming pared 5 bases from V and 5 bases from J, leaving 16 bases between. The CDR3 nucleotides read TGTGCCAGCAGTCCCTCCCACAGGGTCGACGAGCAGTACTTC. The encoded protein is CASSPSHRVDEQYF.

The V and J genes are TRBV5-6 and TRBJ2-7, with 9 positions matching TRBD1. V lost 4 bases and J lost 2; bases outside the gene matches: 10. Germline CDR1 is SGHDT and CDR2 is YYEEEE. CDR3 length: 16 residues. CDR3 sequence (DNA): TGTGCCAGCAGCCCACCCCGGGACAGGGCGACCTACGAGCAGTACTTC. It yields the protein CASSPPRDRATYEQYF. The variable domain in full, with the rest retrieved from reference TRBV5-6 and TRBJ2-7, is DAGVTQSPTHLIKTRGQQVTLRCSPKSGHDTVSWYQQALGQGPQFIFQYYEEEERQRGNFPDRFSGHQFPNYSSELNVNALLLGDSALYLCASSPPRDRATYEQYFGPGTRLTVT.

This clone has a handful of counts. The V gene is TRBV29-1, the J gene TRBJ2-1; 7 nucleotides align to TRBD1. The CDR3 extends over 14 amino acids. With 7 bases clipped from V and 0 bases from J, the junction kept 6 bases outside the gene matches. From germline, CDR1 is SQVTM and CDR2 ANQGSEA. The CDR3 region has the DNA TGCAGCGCCTTGACAGGGAGCTCCTACAATGAGCAGTTCTTC. It translates to CSALTGSSYNEQFF.

This clone was seen a few times. The J gene is TRBJ2-3, the V gene TRBV19, with D hard to call. From germline, CDR1 is LNHDA and CDR2 SQIVND (reference sequence). Trimming shortened V by 6 bases and J by 4 bases, and 14 bases separated the two germline ends. CDR3 length: 14 residues. CDR3: CASSPLGMADTQYF. The DNA for the CDR3 is TGTGCCAGTAGCCCTCTAGGCATGGCAGATACGCAGTATTTT.

This clone was counted only a few times. The V and J genes are TRBV2 and TRBJ2-5, with 11 bases fitting TRBD2. Germline V gene sequence: CDR1 SNHLY, CDR2 FYNNEI. The CDR3 extends over 14 amino acids. Germline trimming cut 2 bases from V and 5 bases from J; bases unmatched to any gene: 1. The CDR3 DNA sequence: TGTGCCAGCAGTGAACTAGCGGGGGGTGAGACCCAGTACTTC. Encoded protein: CASSELAGGETQYF.

The chain employs TRBV29-1 and TRBJ1-1; D gene uncertain. The CDR3 extends over 13 amino acids. Germline V CDR1 and CDR2: SQVTM, ANQGSEA. CDR3 protein: CRVPGSGLHEAFF. CDR3 nucleotides: TGCAGGGTCCCGGGGAGTGGTCTCCATGAAGCTTTCTTT.